These T cell receptor beta chains were read from a single sample in a study of T cell responses to AZD1222 COVID-19 vaccine. Sequencing was performed with immunoSEQ multiplex PCR; in TCRdb, only in-frame clones are kept and a portion is missing. The sample consists of approximately 150,000 clones, approximately 95% of them appearing once. The material sequenced was peripheral blood, taken on day 0 of MenACWY control vaccination. These receptors were taken from an adult in good health. The conserved cysteine and the conserved F or W are not part of the CDR3 here. The order of the fields is CDR3 protein, V gene.

CDR3 protein: ASSLGARGGRLF
V gene: TRBV7-2

CDR3 protein: ASSLGTGASYTDTQY
V gene: TRBV13

CDR3 protein: ASSRSGTGDEQF
V gene: TRBV6-6

CDR3 protein: ASSTRLAGIYNEQF
V gene: TRBV19

CDR3 protein: AISDGQGMGSGNTIY
V gene: TRBV10-3

CDR3 protein: ASSLPGGGRGTEAF
V gene: TRBV28

CDR3 protein: ASSLRGYNYEQY
V gene: TRBV5-4

CDR3 protein: ASSTTGGPGEAF
V gene: TRBV6-5

CDR3 protein: ASSQGSSGNTGELF
V gene: TRBV4-2

CDR3 protein: ASSYSGGSDTGELF
V gene: TRBV6-5

CDR3 protein: ASSYSKRSNSPLH
V gene: TRBV6-5

CDR3 protein: ASRPHRTGNTEAF
V gene: TRBV19

CDR3 protein: ASSGLADTGELF
V gene: TRBV5-5

CDR3 protein: SASYRRGAEAF
V gene: TRBV20-1

CDR3 protein: ASSIRDRGVYVDNEQF
V gene: TRBV5-8

CDR3 protein: ASSQGGTYNEQF
V gene: TRBV9

CDR3 protein: ASSLVGGEKWNEQF
V gene: TRBV7-9

CDR3 protein: ASSQGQAMNTEAF
V gene: TRBV3-1/TRBV3-2

CDR3 protein: ASSFGGQGTDTQY
V gene: TRBV5-1

CDR3 protein: ASSLSGGHGYT
V gene: TRBV27

CDR3 protein: SVEERSGTEAF
V gene: TRBV29-1

CDR3 protein: SVARHRNEKLF
V gene: TRBV29-1